These T cell receptor beta chains were read from a single sample in a study of blood T cells in healthy people across ages. TCRdb re-called the 5' RACE reads through MiXCR, storing one row per CDR3 protein. There are hundreds of thousands of distinct CDR3 sequences in the sample; over 20% occur only once, and 3% to 4% lies in the top ten. Material: blood. The receptors shown here come from a man between 65 and 85 years old in good health. Each CDR3 is given with its conserved first and last residue. The order of the fields is D gene, V gene, J gene, CDR3 protein. The D gene is left open where the match is weak.

-	TRBV5-1	TRBJ2-2	CASSSRVSTGELFF
TRBD1	TRBV10-3	TRBJ2-3	CATLGEGQGVTDTQYF
-	TRBV27	TRBJ1-4	CASGDFGKLFF
-	TRBV5-1	TRBJ2-5	CASSLVPGEGKTQYF
-	TRBV5-1	TRBJ2-7	CASSLSKPLFEQYF
TRBD2	TRBV6-6	TRBJ2-7	CASSRTSGAFDEQYF
-	TRBV5-1	TRBJ2-3	CASSPEPNTDTQYF
TRBD1	TRBV29-1	TRBJ1-2	CSVRTGGGYTF
TRBD1	TRBV12-3/TRBV12-4	TRBJ1-2	CASRAGGLGYTF
-	TRBV27	TRBJ2-7	CASSLFGPLEQYF
TRBD2	TRBV9	TRBJ2-1	CASSVSGTSGDNEQFF
-	TRBV12-3/TRBV12-4	TRBJ1-3	CASSLEGNTIYF
-	TRBV29-1	TRBJ2-1	CSVAQAGQYNEQFF
-	TRBV12-3/TRBV12-4	TRBJ2-1	CASSSEGLFPLNEQFF
-	TRBV5-1	-	CASSLAPGVYNEQFF
TRBD2	TRBV4-1	-	CASSQEPSGRETQYF
-	TRBV4-3	TRBJ1-2	CASSFTKSGTYTF
-	TRBV29-1	TRBJ2-6	CSVVGSSGANVLTF
TRBD1	TRBV9	TRBJ2-3	CASSVNRGGDTQYF
-	TRBV18	TRBJ2-2	CASSPPTIPGELFF
-	TRBV20-1	-	CSARALALSHEQYF
TRBD1	TRBV28	TRBJ1-1	CASRGDRNTEAFF
-	TRBV29-1	TRBJ1-1	CSVSSGGYTEAFF
TRBD1	TRBV5-1	TRBJ2-5	CASSLGSGGKETQYF
-	TRBV28	TRBJ2-1	CASHGGAEQFF
-	TRBV18	TRBJ1-6	CASSPGRWSSPLHF
TRBD2	TRBV14	TRBJ2-2	CASSRQTSGRSGELFF
-	TRBV4-3	TRBJ2-3	CASSQGQRLDTQYF
-	TRBV21-1	TRBJ2-7	CASSKGQSHEQYF
TRBD1	TRBV3-1	TRBJ2-4	CASSPLSQGGRNIQYF
-	TRBV19	TRBJ2-1	CASSARGGSYNEQFF
TRBD2	TRBV20-1	TRBJ2-7	CSAGLAGGPAYEQYF
TRBD2	TRBV7-6	TRBJ2-7	CASSSGLAGYEQYF
TRBD1	TRBV28	-	CASSSLGTGGNNEQFF
-	TRBV19	TRBJ2-7	CATGDIAYEQYF